This TCR beta chain was retrieved from a study of cytomegalovirus exposure and HLA in healthy donors (dated by TCRdb to about 2017). About the study as a whole: According to an earlier analysis of around 600 of the donors, about 179 million T cells yielded 117 million unique TCR beta sequences and approximately 300 Gb of sequence data. A few DR-DQ haplotypes were treated as single units for association and clustering because of strong linkage in the cohort. In an earlier analysis of about 590 of the donors, high-throughput TCR beta sequencing was used to judge whether each TCR beta V gene segment behaved as functional or pseudogenic. Among around 400 genotyped donors of the cohort, an average of roughly 240,000 unique TCR beta nucleotide sequences were sequenced per donor, roughly 20% of them non-productive. In a later analysis, previously published TCR beta repertoires from 550 to 700 donors were re-analyzed and high-resolution HLA genotyping was added so that TCR occurrence patterns could be studied. An early release covering roughly 600 HLA-typed donors comprised roughly 300 gigabases of sequencing data and some 79 million unique TCR sequences. Rather than using new phenotypic data, the later analysis identified candidate immune exposures from TCR beta sequences and from how often those sequences occurred across donors. HLA typing covered class I and class II loci at four-digit resolution. Of the approximately 400 genotyped donors, less than 90% were placed in the genetic ancestry cluster associated with self-reported Caucasian donors. The number of donors typed differed by locus, with about 629-640 for A, B, C, DRB1 and DQB1, approximately 500 for DQA1, approximately 570 for DPA1, and 450 to 480 for DPB1. The study aimed to test whether cataloging public T cell receptors could reveal signatures of past pathogen exposure. Alongside the repertoire data, information on donor age, sex, ethnicity and CMV serostatus was compiled. To predict cytomegalovirus infection status, the study brought together high-throughput TCR immunosequencing, statistical association of individual TCRs with disease status, and machine learning. In a later genetic analysis, genome-wide SNP genotypes for about 55% of the roughly 700 donors were used, and that subset was treated as a discovery cohort. The study used immunosequencing to profile the T cell repertoires of 666 subjects and linked those repertoires to cytomegalovirus serostatus. Along with the roughly 670-subject first cohort, a separate validation cohort of over a hundred different subjects was used. All discovery cohort repertoires had been generated on a single sequencing platform. Points the paper makes about the study in general: Presence/absence analyses assumed roughly uniform sequencing depth across donors, an assumption that may not hold. Because counts were too low, roughly 18 rarely observed V segments, including chromosome 9 orphons, were left out of the earlier analysis of approximately 580 of the donors. In an earlier analysis of fewer than 700 of the donors, most TCR beta V segments appeared in productive rearrangements about 87% or about 30% of the time, broadly matching IMGT annotations. Several of the top co-occurrence clusters appeared to be linked to parvovirus B19, influenza, CMV and Epstein-Barr virus, according to a later analysis. A further reported finding was that TCR beta sequences accurately predicted the HLA-A and HLA-B alleles for most subjects in the first cohort. A few of the identified cytomegalovirus-associated TCR beta chains were confirmed in vitro to be specific for cytomegalovirus antigens. A later analysis found that most CMV-associated TCR beta chains appeared HLA-restricted, with HLA associations seemingly driven largely by CMV exposure. According to a later genetic analysis, donors in an Asian-associated ancestry cluster had fewer N-insertions in productive TCRs than the approximately 710-donor mean. In the study, around 150 TCR beta chains were listed as associated with cytomegalovirus. Linkage disequilibrium might explain the correlated functional status among segregating V segments, but an unknown experimental factor could not be excluded. When HLA alleles, especially DR and DQ, strongly co-occurred, attributing TCR associations to individual alleles was difficult. An association between a missense DCLRE1C variant and V-gene and J-gene trimming of TCR beta chains was found in a later genetic analysis and replicated in an independent cohort. According to the authors, the approach could potentially be generalized to other disease states and immunological phenotypes. This cohort had only TCR beta chains sequenced, and the lack of alpha or paired-chain data limited which features could be detected. Cytomegalovirus status was reported to be diagnosed by the classifier with high specificity and sensitivity in both the original and validation cohorts. In a later analysis, around 15,000 TCR beta sequences were associated with specific HLA alleles at a false discovery rate of 0.05. Because some donors lacked HLA typing at each locus, the association tests relied only on the typed subset. Some IMGT-functional V segments, including TRBV6-2 and TRBV6-3, could not be distinguished by the 87-base-pair reads and were therefore excluded. According to a later analysis, TCR association rates differed among HLA loci, with DRB1 alleles showing the most associated TCRs and HLA-C alleles showing the fewest. In a later analysis, HLA-associated TCR beta chains were found to be more clonally expanded and to have lower generation probabilities than equally common non-associated chains. The only immune exposure information available for the cohort was CMV serostatus. Across donors, most TCR sequences were observed very rarely, whereas some public TCRs were present in many individuals. A cluster of highly shared sequence variants was judged likely to represent a technical artifact of the sequencing pipeline.

Between the V and J ends, shortened by 5 bases and 2 bases respectively, the junction contains 19 bases. In the germline V gene (reference sequence), CDR1 corresponds to MNHEY and CDR2 to SMNVEV. The CDR3 goes from the cysteine to the phenylalanine over 16 residues. Of all the DNA, just the CDR3 is kept, 48 bases in frame from base 1. Of note for this clone: The clone's antigen remains unknown. No base qualities exist here, and no much larger clone lies one base off it.

The receptor library was made with the immunoSEQ multiplex PCR assay. A mixture of 60 forward primers for TCR Vbeta segments and 13 reverse primers for TCR Jbeta segments was used in the multiplex PCR. The CDR3 region of rearranged TCR beta genes was amplified from genomic DNA by a multiplex PCR assay. The amplified TCR beta libraries were sequenced on the Illumina HiSeq System as 87-base-pair reads. Regarding the original processing steps: A later analysis counted about 82 million unique TCR beta chains across the 550 to 700 repertoires, and roughly 10 million of these chains were shared by at least two donors. To remove PCR and sequencing errors, raw reads were error-corrected and collapsed into unique sequences using a nearest-neighbor algorithm that merged closely related sequences. CDR3 sequences were aligned to IMGT reference sequences to assign V, D and J gene segments. For a sequence to be retained, at least a six-nucleotide match to both a V gene segment and a J gene segment was required. A rearrangement counted as productive if the CDR3 had no stop codons and remained in frame with V and J, and every other rearrangement counted as non-productive. CDR3 was defined according to IMGT convention as the region running from the second conserved V-encoded cysteine to the conserved J-encoded phenylalanine. In an earlier analysis of just under 600 of the donors, sequences lacking an unambiguous match to a single V gene segment were excluded. An earlier analysis of fewer than 650 of the donors classified V segments as functional when productive rearrangements were above 56.7% and as segregating when the standard deviation between donors was above 5%. A statistical classification framework was built to diagnose cytomegalovirus status from the catalog of TCR beta chain sequences. V and J gene assignment, in a later analysis, came from comparing TCR nucleotide sequences with IMGT/GENE-DB human TR gene sequences. A later analysis assigned CDR3 sequences and most-parsimonious VDJ recombination scenarios with the TCRdist pipeline. A later analysis defined each TCR beta chain by its CDR3 amino acid sequence plus V-gene family, and excluded reads lacking a unique V-gene family. To address suspected cross-contamination and a sequencing artifact, a later analysis removed 592 highly shared, low-generation-probability nucleotide sequences. In a later analysis, a clonal expansion index for each public chain was calculated from normalized within-repertoire ranks of inferred template counts. A later analysis computed generation probabilities with a VDJ recombination model fitted to out-of-frame rearrangements, and checked the results against IGoR. A later analysis scored TCR-TCR, TCR-HLA and TCR-CMV co-occurrence with hypergeometric tests, applying a repertoire-size bias correction to TCR pairs. In a later analysis, false discovery rates were estimated by permuting HLA or CMV assignments 20 times. In a later analysis, co-occurring TCRs were grouped with DBSCAN, and TCRdist sequence similarity was added when clustering was performed within HLA-allele-positive subsets. For co-occurrence clustering, repertoires with fewer than 30,000 or more than 120,000 public chains were excluded, along with four to six repertoires with anomalous nucleotide sharing. Here the immuneACCESS table is served through TCRdb, limited to in-frame sequences with V and J called. Missing clones are a known gap in these copies; in checked studies unresolved V genes cover under half, and the rest lacks a known reason. For V, J and clone size, that table is used; D and trimming come from the DNA. This sample holds around 120,000 clones; 80% were observed only once. Around 2.5% of the sample is in the top ten clones.

The cohort comprised some 680 healthy bone marrow donors. Cohort members were all nominally healthy when sampled, although unrecorded immune exposures were likely present. The donor tested CMV seronegative and was one of the 352 seronegative cohort members. Each donor provided a peripheral blood sample, and peripheral blood mononuclear cells were used for TCR beta sequencing. Genomic DNA was extracted from the blood cell samples with the Qiagen DNeasy Blood Extraction Kit. This sequence was found in a man aged 25-40 years in good health and CMV-seronegative. This chain is built from TRBV27 and TRBJ2-7, with no confident D gene call. Input material: PBMCs. In nucleotide form, the sequence is TGTGCCAGCAGTAACCGGGTTCCGCTCCCCCCCTACGAGCAGTACTTC. Its protein reads: CASSNRVPLPPYEQYF.